This TCR beta chain was identified in a study of blood T cell repertoires in COVID-19. Across the study: Collection of acute and convalescent COVID-19 samples took place in the United States, Italy and Spain. PBMCs, B-cell-depleted T cells, or T cells were the source of the cDNA or gDNA that made up the material.

Per the original methods: Amplification with reference gene primers provided the estimates of nucleated cell counts. Clones were sequenced by immunoSEQ multiplex PCR, and TCRdb holds only the in-frame ones, with some missing. Clone size and V and J calls were adopted from that table, with D and trimming inferred from the DNA. Counted here are 150,000 to 200,000 clones, roughly 73% occurring once; the ten biggest clones make up around 3%. The germline CDR1 and CDR2 sequences are SQVTM and ANQGSEA. The junction had 15 bases not matched to a gene; V was cut back by 7 bases and J by 6 bases. The CDR3 covers 15 residues.

The sample consisted of peripheral blood. The chain joins TRBV29-1 to TRBJ1-1; 9 nucleotides align to TRBD1. The receptor's source is a man in his 70s with acute or convalescent COVID-19. CDR3 protein: CSAGTGPGSDPEAFF. CDR3 bases: TGCAGCGCTGGGACAGGGCCGGGATCCGACCCTGAAGCTTTCTTT.